Listed here are 20 T cell receptor beta chains from one sample, sequenced in a study of brain T cells in children with intractable seizures. Indicated time point: blood from clinic visit 5 months post-surgery; TSC patient then seizure free. Clones were read by immunoSEQ multiplex PCR, and TCRdb kept only the in-frame ones, dropping some. The sample yields about 320,000 clones, over 90% seen once. The source material was peripheral blood, sampled less than 6 months after surgery. The receptors shown here come from a boy under two years old with tuberous sclerosis and intractable seizures.

V is TRBV14 and J is TRBJ2-7; the D is unclear. The CDR3 covers 12 residues. Trimming cost V 0 bases and J 4 bases, with 4 bases left between them. Germline V gives CDR1 SGHDN, CDR2 FVKESK. The CDR3 loop is CASSQEGYEQYF. The DNA of the CDR3 is TGTGCCAGCAGCCAAGAGGGGTACGAGCAGTACTTC. The variable domain in full, with the rest retrieved from reference TRBV14 and TRBJ2-7, is EAGVTQFPSHSVIEKGQTVTLRCDPISGHDNLYWYRRVMGKEIKFLLHFVKESKQDESGMPNNRFLAERTGGTYSTLKVQPAELEDSGVYFCASSQEGYEQYFGPGTRLTVT.

The V and J genes are TRBV11-2 and TRBJ2-7; TRBD2 might be the D (6 bases). This CDR3 comprises 16 residues. The V gene lost 3 bases and the J gene lost 6 bases, with 21 bases spanning the gap. Germline V CDR1 and CDR2: SGHAT, FQNNGV. The CDR3 region is CASSFGGAGSIREQYF. CDR3 DNA: TGTGCCAGCAGCTTCGGAGGGGCAGGGAGTATCCGCGAGCAGTACTTC.

V gene TRBV11-3 combines with J gene TRBJ1-1, with D perhaps matching TRBD1 (6 bases). V was shortened by 3 bases and J by 1 base, with 12 bases between the two germline ends. Germline assignment: CDR1 SGHNT and CDR2 YENEEA. The CDR3 has 15 residues. CDR3 region: CASSFRAGANTEAFF. The CDR3 nucleotides are TGTGCCAGCAGCTTTCGAGCAGGGGCGAACACTGAAGCTTTCTTT.

The chain combines TRBV11-3 with TRBJ2-5; 10 bases are shared with TRBD2. V trimming: 4 bases; J trimming: 2 bases; junction bases outside the gene matches: 4. The CDR3 extends over 15 amino acids. From germline, CDR1 is SGHNT and CDR2 YENEEA. The CDR3 DNA reads TGTGCCAGCAGCTCCCTAGCGGGGGTACAAGAGACCCAGTACTTC. It specifies CASSSLAGVQETQYF.

This clone is a singleton in its sample. The chain combines TRBV5-8 with TRBJ2-3; D is undetermined. The germline gives CDR1 SGHTS, CDR2 YDEGEE. V shed 0 bases and J shed 9 bases, with 5 bases lying between them. This CDR3 region has 11 residues. The CDR3 DNA sequence: TGTGCCAGCAGCTTGGCAGCAACGCAGTATTTT. It specifies CASSLAATQYF. Full variable domain (remainder filled in from reference TRBV5-8 and TRBJ2-3): EAGVTQSPTHLIKTRGQQATLRCSPISGHTSVYWYQQALGLGLQFLLWYDEGEERNRGNFPPRFSGRQFPNYSSELNVNALELEDSALYLCASSLAATQYFGPGTRLTVL.

This rearrangement joins TRBV9 to TRBJ2-1, with TRBD2 as a possible D gene (6 bases). The length of the CDR3 is 18 residues. The germline CDR1 and CDR2 sequences are SGDLS and YYNGEE. V was shortened by 0 bases and J by 4 bases, with 20 bases between the two germline ends. The CDR3 region is CASSVVGGDALAYNEQFF. The DNA for the CDR3 is TGTGCCAGCAGCGTAGTTGGCGGGGACGCTTTGGCTTACAATGAGCAGTTCTTC.

The chain recombines TRBV7-9 with TRBJ2-7; 10 bases are shared with TRBD2. After removal of 4 bases from V and 0 bases from J, the junction contained 3 bases not matched to a gene. The CDR3 sequence is 15 residues long. In germline, CDR1 is SEHNR, CDR2 FQNEAQ (reference sequence). CDR3 loop: CASSSLAGDSYEQYF. CDR3 bases: TGTGCCAGCAGCTCCCTAGCGGGAGACTCCTACGAGCAGTACTTC.

CDR3: CAWRLNGQPQHF. In DNA form, the CDR3 reads TGTGCCTGGAGGCTAAACGGCCAGCCCCAGCATTTT. The chain is built from TRBV30 and TRBJ1-5; D unclear. V lost 3 bases, J lost 7 bases, and 10 bases lay in between. There are 12 residues in the CDR3. Germline CDR1 reads GTSNPN; CDR2 reads SVGIG (reference sequence). The variable domain in full, completed from reference TRBV30 and TRBJ1-5, reads SQTIHQWPATLVQPVGSPLSLECTVEGTSNPNLYWYRQAAGRGLQLLFYSVGIGQISSEVPQNLSASRPQDRQFILSSKKLLLSDSGFYLCAWRLNGQPQHFGDGTRLSIL.

CDR3 sequence reads: CASSYGVVPYEQYF. The CDR3 region has the DNA TGTGCCAGCAGTTATGGCGTCGTCCCCTACGAGCAGTACTTC. V is TRBV6-5 and J is TRBJ2-7; no reliable D call. Germline V gives CDR1 MNHEY, CDR2 SVGAGI. The length of the CDR3 is 14 residues. V was trimmed by 3 bases and J by 2 bases, leaving 11 bases between them.

The gene calls are TRBV11-2 and TRBJ2-2; no firm D call. Trimming removed 6 bases from V and 3 bases from J, with 14 bases in between. Germline V gene data show CDR1 as SGHAT and CDR2 as FQNNGV. CDR3 size: 15 residues. The CDR3 is CASRPSRSDTGELFF. The CDR3 nucleotides read TGTGCCAGCAGACCGTCCAGGAGTGACACCGGGGAGCTGTTTTTT.

V gene TRBV12-3 or TRBV12-4 combines with J gene TRBJ1-2; D is undetermined. There are 13 residues in the CDR3. V dropped 5 bases and J dropped 6 bases, with 13 bases sitting between them. The CDR3 coding sequence is TGTGCCAGCAGTGCCACAGAGGAGAATGGCTACACCTTC. Protein: CASSATEENGYTF.

The gene calls are TRBV6-2 or TRBV6-3 and TRBJ2-2, with D possibly TRBD1 on 7 matching bases. With 0 bases removed from V and 3 bases from J, the gap between germline ends came to 8 bases. Germline V gene lookup returns CDR1 MNHEY and CDR2 SVGEGT. The CDR3 is 15 residues long. CDR3 loop: CASSYSRGDTGELFF. The CDR3 bases are TGTGCCAGCAGTTACTCCAGGGGGGACACCGGGGAGCTGTTTTTT.

The chain joins TRBV30 to TRBJ1-4; D not resolved. Germline V gene sequence: CDR1 GTSNPN, CDR2 SVGIG (reference sequence). Between the trimmed V and J ends, which lost 0 bases and 7 bases, there was a span of 15 bases. The CDR3 contains 15 residues. CDR3 sequence: CAWSVVGSVTEKLFF. The CDR3 bases are TGTGCCTGGAGTGTAGTGGGGTCGGTAACTGAAAAACTGTTTTTT.

The chain joins TRBV2 to TRBJ2-3; TRBD2 matches 7 bases. Trimming at V came to 8 bases and at J to 1 base, leaving 9 bases not matched to a gene. The CDR3 is 15 amino acids. Per the germline V gene, CDR1 is SNHLY and CDR2 is FYNNEI. The CDR3, as DNA: TGTGCCAGCGGGCTACCACTAGCGCGCACAGATACGCAGTATTTT. Translation: CASGLPLARTDTQYF.

The rearrangement joins TRBV9 to TRBJ1-2, with TRBD1 identical over 9 bases. The CDR3 is made up of 18 amino acids. Trimming removed 0 bases from V and 8 bases from J; junction bases left unmatched: 17. The germline V gene has CDR1 SGDLS and CDR2 YYNGEE. The CDR3 here is CASSVGYRDREGESGYTF. CDR3 sequence (DNA): TGTGCCAGCAGCGTAGGGTATCGGGACAGGGAAGGGGAAAGCGGCTACACCTTC. The full variable domain, its missing parts supplied by reference TRBV9 and TRBJ1-2, is DSGVTQTPKHLITATGQRVTLRCSPRSGDLSVYWYQQSLDQGLQFLIQYYNGEERAKGNILERFSAQQFPDLHSELNLSSLELGDSALYFCASSVGYRDREGESGYTFGSGTRLTVV.

The V call is TRBV29-1, the J call TRBJ1-1, with D unclear. This CDR3 is 15 amino acids long. Germline V lookup: CDR1 SQVTM, CDR2 ANQGSEA. V was shortened by 3 bases and J by 0 bases, with 14 bases between the two germline ends. The DNA of the CDR3 is TGCAGCGTTGATTACGTAATTAAGATGAACACTGAAGCTTTCTTT. Its translation: CSVDYVIKMNTEAFF.

This chain's CDR3 is CASSFLQQETQYF. Written as DNA, the CDR3 is TGTGCCAGCAGCTTTCTACAGCAAGAGACCCAGTACTTC. The genes are TRBV13 and TRBJ2-5; D is unresolved. Germline CDR1 PRHDT, CDR2 FYEKMQ (reference sequence). The CDR3 is 13 amino acids. V lost 3 bases and J 2 bases, leaving 7 bases between the germline ends.

The chain combines TRBV2 with TRBJ2-3; maybe TRBD2 (5 bases). The CDR3 extends over 16 amino acids. Per germline, CDR1 SNHLY and CDR2 FYNNEI. The V gene lost 2 bases and the J gene lost 1 base, with 13 bases spanning the gap. The chain's CDR3 is CASSETASSGTDTQYF. For the CDR3, the DNA is TGTGCCAGCAGTGAAACCGCAAGTAGCGGCACAGATACGCAGTATTTT.

This rearrangement joins TRBV6-1 to TRBJ2-5; D could derive from TRBD1 or TRBD2 (5 bases each). Germline values: CDR1 MNHNS, CDR2 SASEGT. The CDR3 totals 14 residues. V lost 0 bases, J lost 1 base, and 6 bases lay in between. CDR3 protein: CASSEAGTQETQYF. The CDR3 DNA reads TGTGCCAGCAGTGAAGCCGGGACCCAAGAGACCCAGTACTTC.

This clone was seen a handful of times. This chain connects TRBV5-8 to TRBJ1-6; D is perhaps TRBD1 (5 bases). The germline V and J ends were trimmed by 4 bases and 2 bases, with 7 bases remaining between them. This CDR3 has 14 residues. Germline V gives CDR1 SGHTS, CDR2 YDEGEE. DNA for the CDR3: TGTGCCAGCAGCCCGGGGCCCTATAATTCACCCCTCCACTTT. This gives the protein CASSPGPYNSPLHF. The full variable domain, its missing parts supplied by reference TRBV5-8 and TRBJ1-6, is EAGVTQSPTHLIKTRGQQATLRCSPISGHTSVYWYQQALGLGLQFLLWYDEGEERNRGNFPPRFSGRQFPNYSSELNVNALELEDSALYLCASSPGPYNSPLHFGNGTRLTVT.